The next 3 T cell receptor beta chains were all read from a single sample in a study of beta chain features in type 1 diabetes listed by TCRdb under 2018. Results the study describes overall, beyond this receptor: A moderate but significant shortening of TCRB CDR3 length was observed in type 1 diabetes patients in all four CD4+ subsets.

Library preparation was by the immunoSEQ multiplex PCR assay. The entire isolated RNA was reverse transcribed using the High Capacity cDNA Reverse Transcription Kit, and thus expressed TCRB transcripts were sequenced. TCRdb provides this immuneACCESS table in a form limited to in-frame rearrangements. Some clones are lacking; in checked studies, under half of them reflect an unresolved V gene, and why the rest are absent is not known. A total of roughly 700,000 clones appear in this sample, around an eighth of them only once. The ten largest clones take up about 0.02% of the sample. The antigens for these receptors are not known. Sample: naive CD4+ T cells from blood. Read against the paper, the sample's cell subset or site label means: true naive CD4+ T cells. These receptors were obtained from a man between 18 and 29 years old with type 1 diabetes.

This chain joins TRBV7-6 and TRBJ2-7; no reliable D call. CDR1 and CDR2 (germline): SGHVS, FNYEAQ. The CDR3 is 11 residues long. V was trimmed by 5 bases and J by 1 base, leaving 3 bases between them. CDR3 DNA sequence: TGTGCCAGCAGCAATTCCTACGAGCAGTACTTC. Residues: CASSNSYEQYF.

The rearrangement joins TRBV27 to TRBJ1-2, with a possible D match to TRBD1 (6 bases). Deletions cut 7 bases from V and 4 bases from J, with 19 bases between. Per germline, CDR1 MNHEY and CDR2 SMNVEV (reference sequence). This CDR3 comprises 15 residues. CDR3 loop: CASNPQQGLLYGYTF. The CDR3 region has the DNA TGTGCCAGCAACCCGCAACAGGGTCTCCTCTATGGCTACACCTTC.

The sample holds a few counts of this clone. This sequence joins TRBV21-1 and TRBJ2-3. TRBV21-1 is tagged as a pseudogene. The CDR3 contains 16 residues. The CDR3 nucleotides read TGTGCCAGCAGCAAAAGAGAAGGCAGAGACACAGATACGCAGTATTTT. This codes for CASSKREGRDTDTQYF.